This is a list of T cell receptor beta chains from one sample in a study of blood T cell repertoires in COVID-19. Sequencing used immunoSEQ multiplex PCR; TCRdb keeps in-frame clones, though not all of them. The table includes about 250,000 clones, around 81% detected once. The sequenced sample was peripheral blood. These TCRs come from a man aged 50-59 years with active or convalescent COVID-19. CDR3s include the opening cysteine and the closing phenylalanine or tryptophan. Each record gives: V gene, D gene, clone size, J gene, CDR3 protein, CDR3 DNA. A D gene is named only where the DNA matches it firmly. Some rows mark clone size as missing; the rest say once, few, many or name a class of expanded clone.

V: TRBV4-3
D: -
size: -
J: TRBJ1-6
CDR3: CASSQDLGTRNPNSPLHF
DNA: TGCGCCAGCAGCCAAGATCTGGGGACACGGAACCCTAATTCACCCCTCCACTTT

V: TRBV20-1
D: -
size: -
J: TRBJ2-1
CDR3: CSGDTGNEQFF
DNA: TGCAGCGGAGACACAGGGAATGAGCAGTTCTTC

V: TRBV30
D: -
size: -
J: TRBJ1-5
CDR3: CAWSGGENQPQHF
DNA: TGTGCCTGGAGTGGGGGGGAGAATCAGCCCCAGCATTTT

V: TRBV6-2/TRBV6-3
D: TRBD1
size: few
J: TRBJ1-5
CDR3: CASSYPNRGEPQHF
DNA: TGTGCCAGCAGTTACCCCAACAGGGGCGAGCCCCAGCATTTT

V: TRBV10-3
D: TRBD1
size: -
J: TRBJ2-7
CDR3: CAISETGQGKPYEQYF
DNA: TGTGCCATCAGTGAGACCGGACAGGGTAAGCCCTACGAGCAGTACTTC

V: TRBV5-4
D: -
size: -
J: TRBJ1-1
CDR3: CASSPPPQRNTEAFF
DNA: TGTGCCAGCAGCCCACCACCTCAGCGGAACACTGAAGCTTTCTTT

V: TRBV9
D: TRBD2
size: -
J: TRBJ2-1
CDR3: CASRSGGAGGPVYEQFF
DNA: TGTGCCAGCAGATCCGGGGGAGCGGGGGGGCCGGTGTATGAGCAGTTCTTC

V: TRBV5-6
D: -
size: -
J: TRBJ2-1
CDR3: CASSLAGRQKYNEQFF
DNA: TGTGCCAGCAGCTTGGCCGGGAGACAGAAATACAATGAGCAGTTCTTC

V: TRBV7-2
D: TRBD1
size: -
J: TRBJ1-2
CDR3: CASSPRILGTAYGYTF
DNA: TGTGCCAGCAGCCCACGAATTTTGGGGACAGCATATGGCTACACCTTC

V: TRBV7-9
D: -
size: few
J: TRBJ1-1
CDR3: CASSRGQFEAFF
DNA: TGTGCCAGCAGCCGCGGACAGTTTGAAGCTTTCTTT

V: TRBV5-1
D: -
size: -
J: TRBJ1-2
CDR3: CASSLANPEGGYTF
DNA: TGCGCCAGCAGCTTGGCCAACCCAGAGGGAGGCTACACCTTC

V: TRBV6-5
D: TRBD1
size: -
J: TRBJ1-6
CDR3: CASRGTGLGSPLHF
DNA: TGTGCCAGCAGAGGGACAGGCCTCGGTTCACCCCTCCACTTT

V: TRBV4-2
D: TRBD1
size: once
J: TRBJ2-2
CDR3: CASSHRQGGGGELFF
DNA: TGTGCCAGCAGCCACCGACAGGGGGGGGGCGGGGAGCTGTTTTTT

V: TRBV3-1/TRBV3-2
D: -
size: -
J: TRBJ1-4
CDR3: CASSRRQRPNEKLFF
DNA: TGTGCCAGCAGCCGCCGACAGAGACCTAATGAAAAACTGTTTTTT

V: TRBV28
D: -
size: -
J: TRBJ1-2
CDR3: CASSLNRVYGYTF
DNA: TGTGCCAGCAGTTTAAACAGGGTGTATGGCTACACCTTC

V: TRBV2
D: TRBD1
size: few
J: TRBJ1-2
CDR3: CASPTDDRVNGYTF
DNA: TGTGCCAGCCCGACTGACGACAGGGTGAATGGCTACACCTTC

V: TRBV30
D: TRBD1
size: -
J: TRBJ1-2
CDR3: CAWSVGQGLGYTF
DNA: TGTGCCTGGAGTGTGGGACAGGGACTGGGCTACACCTTC

V: TRBV10-1
D: TRBD1
size: -
J: TRBJ1-6
CDR3: CASTQTGAQRSPLHF
DNA: TGCGCCAGCACCCAAACAGGGGCTCAGCGGTCACCCCTCCACTTT

V: TRBV4-3
D: TRBD1
size: -
J: TRBJ2-3
CDR3: CASSQVPGDRVPDTQYF
DNA: TGCGCCAGCAGCCAAGTCCCCGGGGACAGGGTGCCAGATACGCAGTATTTT

V: TRBV5-5
D: -
size: -
J: TRBJ2-5
CDR3: CASSTAGTPKETQYF
DNA: TGTGCCAGCAGCACCGCCGGGACTCCTAAAGAGACCCAGTACTTC

V: TRBV11-2
D: -
size: -
J: TRBJ2-4
CDR3: CASSSPHLDSPIQYF
DNA: TGTGCCAGCAGCTCCCCCCACTTAGACAGTCCCATTCAGTACTTC

V: TRBV6-6
D: TRBD1
size: -
J: TRBJ1-5
CDR3: CASNDRGSNQPQHF
DNA: TGTGCCAGCAACGACAGGGGGAGCAATCAGCCCCAGCATTTT

V: TRBV3-1/TRBV3-2
D: -
size: few
J: TRBJ1-1
CDR3: CASSPTVLNTEAFF
DNA: TGTGCCAGCAGCCCGACAGTCTTGAACACTGAAGCTTTCTTT

V: TRBV5-1
D: -
size: -
J: TRBJ1-5
CDR3: CASSFYGDQPQHF
DNA: TGCGCCAGCAGCTTCTACGGGGATCAGCCCCAGCATTTT

V: TRBV5-5
D: -
size: -
J: TRBJ1-5
CDR3: CASSLGGGNQPQHF
DNA: TGTGCCAGCAGCTTAGGGGGGGGCAATCAGCCCCAGCATTTT

V: TRBV7-9
D: TRBD1
size: -
J: TRBJ1-1
CDR3: CASSPPRTGDTEAFF
DNA: TGTGCCAGCAGCCCACCTCGGACAGGGGATACTGAAGCTTTCTTT

V: TRBV2
D: TRBD1
size: -
J: TRBJ1-6
CDR3: CATTGQGNSPLHF
DNA: TGTGCCACTACGGGACAGGGCAATTCACCCCTCCACTTT

V: TRBV14
D: TRBD1
size: once
J: TRBJ2-3
CDR3: CASRPPPGQGEDTQYF
DNA: TGTGCCAGCAGACCCCCTCCCGGACAGGGGGAAGATACGCAGTATTTT

V: TRBV7-9
D: -
size: -
J: TRBJ2-7
CDR3: CASSSFRGNEQYF
DNA: TGTGCCAGCAGCTCCTTTCGAGGGAACGAGCAGTACTTC

V: TRBV25-1
D: -
size: once
J: TRBJ2-3
CDR3: CASQGNTDTQYF
DNA: TGTGCCAGCCAGGGGAACACAGATACGCAGTATTTT

V: TRBV29-1
D: -
size: -
J: TRBJ2-3
CDR3: CSVGVGGGTDTQYF
DNA: TGCAGCGTGGGGGTGGGAGGAGGCACAGATACGCAGTATTTT

V: TRBV4-3
D: TRBD2
size: -
J: TRBJ2-7
CDR3: CASSLEGLAGEQYF
DNA: TGCGCCAGCAGCCTCGAAGGACTAGCTGGCGAGCAGTACTTC

V: TRBV20-1
D: -
size: -
J: TRBJ2-5
CDR3: CSARPGETQYF
DNA: TGCAGTGCTCGCCCCGGAGAGACCCAGTACTTC

V: TRBV2
D: TRBD1
size: -
J: TRBJ2-3
CDR3: CASSGRGQGDTQYF
DNA: TGTGCCAGCAGCGGGAGGGGACAGGGGGATACGCAGTATTTT

V: TRBV2
D: -
size: few
J: TRBJ2-7
CDR3: CASSFDRPYEQYF
DNA: TGTGCCAGCAGTTTCGACAGACCCTACGAGCAGTACTTC

V: TRBV19
D: TRBD1
size: once
J: TRBJ2-1
CDR3: CASSIGQGVWNEQFF
DNA: TGTGCCAGTAGTATTGGCCAGGGGGTTTGGAATGAGCAGTTCTTC

V: TRBV6-6
D: -
size: -
J: TRBJ1-3
CDR3: CASSYSQGAGNTIYF
DNA: TGTGCCAGCAGTTACAGTCAGGGTGCTGGAAACACCATATATTTT

V: TRBV7-2
D: TRBD1
size: few
J: TRBJ2-5
CDR3: CASSPPSHRGTQYF
DNA: TGTGCCAGCAGCCCCCCGTCGCACAGGGGGACCCAGTACTTC

V: TRBV18
D: -
size: -
J: TRBJ1-2
CDR3: CASSPKEAYGYTF
DNA: TGTGCCAGCTCCCCCAAGGAGGCCTATGGCTACACCTTC

V: TRBV6-5
D: TRBD1
size: -
J: TRBJ2-7
CDR3: CASSYLGWTGNEQYF
DNA: TGTGCCAGCAGTTACCTTGGTTGGACAGGGAACGAGCAGTACTTC

V: TRBV6-1
D: TRBD1
size: -
J: TRBJ2-7
CDR3: CASRERDSDATYEQYF
DNA: TGTGCCAGCAGAGAAAGGGACAGCGACGCCACCTACGAGCAGTACTTC

V: TRBV5-1
D: TRBD1
size: -
J: TRBJ1-5
CDR3: CASSRTGGGNQPQHF
DNA: TGCGCCAGCAGCCGGACAGGGGGCGGCAATCAGCCCCAGCATTTT

V: TRBV3-1/TRBV3-2
D: TRBD2
size: -
J: TRBJ2-5
CDR3: CASSPGLAGVETQYF
DNA: TGTGCCAGCAGCCCGGGACTAGCGGGGGTTGAGACCCAGTACTTC